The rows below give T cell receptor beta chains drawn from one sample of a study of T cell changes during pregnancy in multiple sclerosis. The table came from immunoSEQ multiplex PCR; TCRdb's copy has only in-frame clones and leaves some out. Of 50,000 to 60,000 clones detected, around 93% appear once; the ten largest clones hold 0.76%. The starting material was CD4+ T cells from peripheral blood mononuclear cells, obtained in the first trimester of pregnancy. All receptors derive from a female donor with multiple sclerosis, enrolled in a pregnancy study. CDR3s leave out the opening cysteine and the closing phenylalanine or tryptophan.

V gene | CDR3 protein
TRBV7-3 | ASSPGTGESTAF
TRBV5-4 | ASSLQGTNEKLF
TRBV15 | ATSRVAAGGINIQY
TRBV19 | ASRNQAISYNSPLH
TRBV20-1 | SARGRETQY
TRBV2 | ASSFLSYEQY
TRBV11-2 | ASSLGRGGGEQF
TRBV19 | ASSRVQGLNTEAF
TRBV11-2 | ASSLDRGSYEQY
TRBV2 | ASRESLDTQY
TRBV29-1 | SVAHRVDRNTEAF
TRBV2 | ASSEESYQPQH
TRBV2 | ASSVQGAHGYT
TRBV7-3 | ASSLEGQGPYEQY
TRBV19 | ASSIGGLGGETQY
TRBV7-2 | ASSSTSSYNEQF
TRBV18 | ASSPLAGTGSQETQY
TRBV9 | ASSVVGSPMNAF
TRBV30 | ACPVTGAETEAF
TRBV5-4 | ASSPRASTGDYEQY
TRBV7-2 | ASSSGRGAQPQH
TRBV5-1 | ASSLGDRDRKLF
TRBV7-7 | ASNAGTGTTGELF
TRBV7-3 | ASSLNGRTDTQY
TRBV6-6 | ASSYSAQGSSYEQY
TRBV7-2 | ASSYDRAQETQY
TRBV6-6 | ASSPGQTTYGYT
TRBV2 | ASSEGTRSDTQY
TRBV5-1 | ASSWIQGAGGYT
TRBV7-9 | ASSPGLVSNEQF
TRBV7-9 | ASSLVVGQTLQY